A single sample is the source of the 26 T cell receptor beta chains below, sequenced in a study of T cells in Graves' hyperthyroidism and ophthalmopathy. The TCR beta CDR3 regions underwent amplification using RNA transcripts as the source. HTBI primers were employed in a first-round RT-PCR of the TCR CDR3. TCRdb reprocessed the multiplex PCR reads via MiXCR and lists one record per CDR3 protein. The profile shows more than 350,000 distinct CDR3 sequences, roughly 15% of them singletons. The sequencing input was blood. These receptors originate from a woman aged 30 to 39 with Graves' ophthalmopathy.

Only a few counts were recorded for this clonotype. The chain couples TRBV19 to TRBJ1-1; 7 nucleotides line up with TRBD1. V shed 7 bases, J shed 4 bases, and the junction held 6 bases outside the gene matches. The V gene's germline CDR1 is LNHDA and CDR2 SQIVND (reference sequence). The CDR3 is 13 amino acids. The CDR3 protein is CASNDRQGTEAFF. The CDR3 coding sequence is TGTGCCAGTAACGATCGACAGGGCACTGAAGCTTTCTTT.

The gene calls are TRBV6-1 and TRBJ2-1, with 12 positions matching TRBD1. Looked up from germline, CDR1 is MNHNS and CDR2 is SASEGT. Unmatched junction bases numbered 13, after V lost 5 bases and J lost 8 bases. This CDR3 is 17 amino acids long. The CDR3: CASSPGRWDRGRDEQFF. The CDR3, as DNA: TGTGCCAGCAGTCCCGGTAGATGGGACAGGGGGCGCGATGAGCAGTTCTTC.

For this clonotype: This sequence may be a read error, since a much larger clone differs from it by one base. V usage is TRBV12-3 or TRBV12-4 and J usage is TRBJ2-3, with a tentative D call TRBD1 (5 bases). This CDR3 contains 18 residues. Between the trimmed V and J ends, which lost 3 bases and 6 bases, there was a span of 25 bases. The chain's CDR3 is CASSFNHWGRSARDTQYF. CDR3 coding DNA: TGTGCCAGCAGTTTTAATCATTGGGGCCGAAGCGCCAGGGATACGCAGTATTTT.

A note on this clonotype: The junction differs from germline at one of its ends, possibly a read error. This rearrangement joins TRBV5-6 to TRBJ2-6, with D unclear. The CDR3 contains 15 residues. CDR1 is SGHDT, CDR2 YYEEEE, per germline. CDR3 DNA sequence: TGTGCCAGCAGCTTGTGGAACTCTAGGGCCAACGTCCTGACTTTC. This translates into CASSLWNSRANVLTF.

This clonotype occurred many times. This chain connects TRBV11-1 to TRBJ2-1, with D uncertain. CDR3 length equals 12 residues. Germline V gene lookup returns CDR1 SGHAT and CDR2 FQDESV (reference sequence). V lost 2 bases and J 4 bases, leaving 3 bases between the germline ends. In DNA, the CDR3 is TGTGCCAGCAGCTTAAAATACAATGAGCAGTTCTTC. It encodes CASSLKYNEQFF.

This clonotype was seen many times. The chain couples TRBV6-2 or TRBV6-3 to TRBJ1-5; maybe TRBD1 (5 bases). Germline V lookup: CDR1 MNHEY, CDR2 SVGEGT. The CDR3 runs 15 residues. Trimming took 7 bases from V and 0 from J, leaving 13 bases between them. The CDR3, as DNA: TGTGCCAGCACCCACGGGGACCATAGCAATCAGCCCCAGCATTTT. Translating gives CASTHGDHSNQPQHF.

As regards this clonotype: A much larger clone sits a single nucleotide away, making a read error possible. Without the conserved terminal phenylalanine or tryptophan, this CDR3 likely stems from a read error. V gene TRBV12-3 or TRBV12-4 combines with J gene TRBJ2-5; the D is unclear. This CDR3 comprises 12 residues. Trimming stripped 4 bases from V and 7 bases from J, with 10 bases between. CDR3 sequence reads: CASSSNERTQYL. The CDR3, as DNA: TGTGCCAGCAGTTCCAATGAGCGGACCCAGTACCTC.

This clonotype was counted at least ten times. The chain links TRBV5-1 to TRBJ2-1; no clear D. From germline, CDR1 is SGHRS and CDR2 YFSETQ. Trimming pared 2 bases from V and 0 bases from J, leaving 6 bases between. There are 14 residues in the CDR3. CDR3 sequence: CASSFLSSYNEQFF. For the CDR3, the DNA is TGCGCCAGCAGCTTCCTGTCCTCCTACAATGAGCAGTTCTTC.

The V and J genes are TRBV11-2 and TRBJ2-3, with TRBD2 identical over 14 bases. The CDR3 consists of 17 residues. In germline, CDR1 is SGHAT, CDR2 FQNNGV. Trimming took 5 bases from V and 1 from J; bases not matched to a gene: 5. The CDR3 sequence: CASSLGLAGGGTDTQYF. CDR3 in DNA: TGTGCCAGCAGCCTTGGACTAGCGGGGGGAGGCACAGATACGCAGTATTTT.

This clonotype was detected many times. The V call is TRBV30, the J call TRBJ2-6; D gene ambiguous. The germline V and J ends were trimmed by 1 base and 4 bases, with 2 bases remaining between them. Germline-derived CDR1 and CDR2 are GTSNPN and SVGIG (reference sequence). CDR3 length: 12 amino acids. As DNA, the CDR3 is TGTGCCTGGAGTGGCGGGGCCAACGTCCTGACTTTC. Translating it yields CAWSGGANVLTF.

This clonotype was counted ten times or more. The chain has TRBV7-9 and TRBJ1-1, with D possibly matching TRBD1 (5 bases). The CDR3 covers 14 residues. Trimming left V 1 base short and J 5 bases short, with 11 bases between. Germline V lookup: CDR1 SEHNR, CDR2 FQNEAQ (reference sequence). CDR3 in DNA: TGTGCCAGCAGCTTAGGGGACCGAAGGACTGAAGCTTTCTTT. Protein product: CASSLGDRRTEAFF.

This clonotype was counted between two and nine times. The limits of the CDR3 on the DNA are not certain, so only TCRdb's listed CDR3 is given. The chain is built from TRBV12-3 or TRBV12-4 and TRBJ2-1; the D call in the table, TRBD2, was not verified against the DNA. Both ends counted, the CDR3 spans 21 residues. The CDR3 sequence: CASSFYICSARAGSTYNEQFF.

This clonotype has at least ten counts. The chain links TRBV4-2 to TRBJ2-3; 7 bases map to TRBD1. V shed 0 bases, J shed 2 bases, and the junction held 5 bases outside the gene matches. The CDR3 loop spans 16 amino acids. Germline CDR1 is LGHNA and CDR2 is YNFKEQ. CDR3 in amino acids: CASSQDRQGDTDTQYF. CDR3 nucleotide sequence: TGTGCCAGCAGCCAAGATCGGCAGGGGGACACAGATACGCAGTATTTT.

This clonotype showed up many times. CDR3 sequence reads: CASSYDGGLTYEQYF. The CDR3 region has the DNA TGTGCCAGCAGTTACGATGGGGGATTGACCTACGAGCAGTACTTC. This chain connects TRBV6-5 to TRBJ2-7; D possibly matches TRBD1 or TRBD2 (5 bases each). Germline assignment: CDR1 MNHEY and CDR2 SVGAGI. V was pared by 2 bases and J by 2 bases, with 13 bases between. The CDR3 is made up of 15 amino acids.

A remark on this clonotype: This may be a read error: a much more frequent sequence differs by one nucleotide. The chain is built from TRBV27 and TRBJ1-5; D is ambiguous. The germline V gene has CDR1 MNHEY and CDR2 SMNVEV (reference sequence). This CDR3 has 15 amino acids. CDR3 DNA sequence: TGTTCCAGCAGTTTAGTGTCTGCTAGCAATCAGCCCCAGCATTTT. Its protein is CSSSLVSASNQPQHF.

The chain links TRBV12-3 or TRBV12-4 to TRBJ2-7, with 9 bases fitting TRBD1. The CDR3 consists of 14 residues. Losses at the gene ends were 5 bases for V and 3 bases for J; bases not matched to a gene: 5. In nucleotides, the CDR3 is TGTGCCAGCAGTAGCGGACAGGGGCACTACGAGCAGTACTTC. Encoded protein: CASSSGQGHYEQYF.

This chain connects TRBV11-3 to TRBJ2-5; tentative D call: TRBD2 (7 bases). The V end lost 1 base, the J end lost 0 bases, and 12 bases lay between the germline ends. The CDR3 length is 16 residues. CDR1 SGHNT and CDR2 YENEEA come from the germline V gene. The CDR3 coding sequence is TGTGCCAGCAGCTTAGGGCCGGGGGGCGACCAAGAGACCCAGTACTTC. Its translation is CASSLGPGGDQETQYF.

Ten or more counts support this clonotype. This rearrangement joins TRBV6-1 to TRBJ2-3, with a tentative D call TRBD2 (6 bases). V dropped 1 base and J dropped 0 bases, with 8 bases sitting between them. The CDR3 consists of 15 residues. Germline CDR1 is MNHNS and CDR2 is SASEGT. In nucleotides, the CDR3 is TGTGCCAGCAGTGAAGGTAGCGGTAGCACAGATACGCAGTATTTT. This gives the protein CASSEGSGSTDTQYF.

The table lists this clonotype with many counts. The chain is built from TRBV6-1 and TRBJ2-7, with D possibly being TRBD1 or TRBD2 (5 bases each). CDR1 is MNHNS and CDR2 is SASEGT in the germline V gene. The CDR3 covers 15 residues. The V and J ends lost 6 bases and 0 bases respectively, with 15 bases between them. The CDR3 DNA follows: TGTGCCAGCAGCCCTCCGGGACCCAGCTCCTACGAGCAGTACTTC. This encodes CASSPPGPSSYEQYF.

This clonotype was counted many times. The chain is built from TRBV3-1 and TRBJ2-7, with D uncertain. This CDR3 comprises 15 residues. V dropped 0 bases and J dropped 1 base, with 10 bases sitting between them. Looked up from germline, CDR1 is LGHDT and CDR2 is YNNKEL (reference sequence). The CDR3 nucleotides read TGTGCCAGCAGCCAAGATCCTTCCAATTCCTACGAGCAGTACTTC. Encoded protein: CASSQDPSNSYEQYF.

The chain employs TRBV6-1 and TRBJ2-7; possibly TRBD1 for D (6 bases). CDR3 length: 14 residues. With 4 bases removed from V and 3 bases from J, the gap between germline ends came to 13 bases. The germline gives CDR1 MNHNS, CDR2 SASEGT. As DNA, the CDR3 is TGTGCCAGCAGTGGGATCCCAGGGGACTACGAGCAGTACTTC. It is translated as CASSGIPGDYEQYF.

The genes are TRBV5-1 and TRBJ2-3; D uncertain. The ends were cut back, 4 bases at V and 6 bases at J, with 9 bases in the middle. CDR1 is SGHRS and CDR2 is YFSETQ in the germline V gene. This CDR3 comprises 12 residues. CDR3 in amino acids: CASSARSDTQYF. The CDR3 nucleotides read TGCGCCAGCAGCGCGCGGTCGGATACGCAGTATTTT.

This clonotype was counted at least ten times. The gene calls are TRBV20-1 and TRBJ2-7, with TRBD1 identical over 7 bases. Germline V gene data show CDR1 as DFQATT and CDR2 as SNEGSKA (reference sequence). CDR3 size: 14 residues. The trim removed 3 bases at V and 5 bases at J, leaving 10 bases unmatched. Here the CDR3 DNA reads TGCAGTGCTAGGGCCCCGACAGGGCCCCACGAGCAGTACTTC. Its protein product is CSARAPTGPHEQYF.

This clonotype was seen ten or more times. The rearrangement links TRBV5-1 to TRBJ2-1, with 11 bases identical to TRBD1. J gave up 4 bases and V 4 bases, and 10 bases lay outside the gene matches. Germline CDR1 is SGHRS and CDR2 is YFSETQ. The CDR3 totals 17 residues. DNA of the CDR3: TGCGCCAGCAGCCCAAACCCCGGGGACAGGGGGTACAATGAGCAGTTCTTC. Amino acid sequence: CASSPNPGDRGYNEQFF. The variable domain in full, completed from reference TRBV5-1 and TRBJ2-1, reads KAGVTQTPRYLIKTRGQQVTLSCSPISGHRSVSWYQQTPGQGLQFLFEYFSETQRNKGNFPGRFSGRQFSNSRSEMNVSTLELGDSALYLCASSPNPGDRGYNEQFFGPGTRLTVL.

The gene calls are TRBV19 and TRBJ1-6, with 11 bases matching TRBD1. Germline loops: CDR1 LNHDA, CDR2 SQIVND (reference sequence). V shed 6 bases, J shed 10 bases, and the junction held 8 bases outside the gene matches. The CDR3 totals 15 residues. CDR3 sequence (DNA): TGTGCCAGTAGCCGAGGGACAGGGGGACGGTCACCCCTCCACTTT. Translation gives CASSRGTGGRSPLHF.

This clonotype was counted ten times or more. This chain links TRBV9 with TRBJ1-1; 8 bases match TRBD1. Trimming at V came to 1 base and at J to 5 bases, leaving 4 bases not matched to a gene. The CDR3 has 14 residues. CDR1 is SGDLS and CDR2 is YYNGEE in the germline V gene. Here the CDR3 reads CASSVSGGRTEAFF. CDR3 bases: TGTGCCAGCAGCGTATCAGGGGGCAGAACTGAAGCTTTCTTT. The entire variable domain, with the rest obtained from reference TRBV9 and TRBJ1-1, is as follows: DSGVTQTPKHLITATGQRVTLRCSPRSGDLSVYWYQQSLDQGLQFLIQYYNGEERAKGNILERFSAQQFPDLHSELNLSSLELGDSALYFCASSVSGGRTEAFFGQGTRLTVV.